This T cell receptor beta chain was found in a study of vaccination effects on CD4 cells after COVID-19 (dated by TCRdb to between 2021 and 2024). For context, the study as a whole: Across the study, the median time from the second dose to post-vaccine sampling was 72 days (range 14 to 241). In both COVID-19 convalescent patients and infection-naive vaccine recipients, the study compared SARS-CoV-2 spike-specific CD4+ TCR repertoires from before mRNA vaccination with those from after it. Altogether, 10 COVID-19 convalescent patients and a handful of SARS-CoV-2-naive healthy vaccine recipients made up the full study. In the study, cultures from other donors were sequenced using the Oncomine TCR Beta short-read assay on an Illumina iSeq 100.

The investigation overall reported the following: Only a small number of convalescent patients were included, and no early post-infection timepoints were available, which limited the study. Among healthy vaccine recipients, nearly all vaccine-induced clones were SARS-CoV-2 mono-reactive, and only 1 of 255 was cross-reactive with common cold coronaviruses. Marked clonal contraction was observed in both infection-induced and vaccine-induced clones at late post-vaccination timepoints, consistent with waning T cell responses.

In the ViraFEST assay, PBMC were stimulated with viral peptide pools, and antigen-specific CD4+ T cell clonotypes were then identified by expansion using TCR sequencing. After about 9 days of culture, CD4+ T cells were isolated with the EasySep CD4+ T cell isolation kit. Participants received two doses of either the BNT162b2 or the mRNA-1273 mRNA SARS-CoV-2 vaccine. The absence of prior SARS-CoV-2 infection in healthy vaccine recipients was confirmed by negative nucleocapsid antibodies before and after vaccination. Approximately 2.1 million PBMC per well were cultured in IMDM with around 5% human AB serum, roughly 10 IU/ml IL-2 and gentamicin, plus 10 ug/ml peptides. On days 3 and 7, half of the culture medium was replaced with fresh IL-2-containing medium. Each peptide stimulation condition was cultured in triplicate wells unless otherwise noted. PBMC were separated from whole blood using Ficoll-Paque Plus gradient centrifugation and were then either cryopreserved at -140C or used fresh. Overlapping peptide pools spanned the spike proteins of SARS-CoV-2 and the common cold coronaviruses HCoV-NL63, HCoV-OC43 and HCoV-229E. The QIAamp micro DNA kit was used to extract genomic DNA from the cultured CD4+ T cells.

The method behind the library was the immunoSEQ multiplex PCR assay. DNA from the cultured and isolated CD4+ T cells underwent TCR beta CDR3 sequencing. For the original study's pipeline: The analysis removed non-productive TCR sequences, trimmed reads to the CDR3 region, and retained only CDR3s that were 7 or more amino acids long. The MANAFEST web app was used to pick out antigen-specific clonotypes by comparing their expansion in peptide wells with that in reference cultures. For clones to be considered positive, expansion at FDR<0.05 versus reference and all other wells, an odds ratio above 5, and a frequency above 0.1% in two replicate wells were required. A clonotype was called cross-reactive if it was significantly expanded both in SARS-CoV-2 spike wells and in at least one common cold coronavirus spike condition. Levenshtein distance calculated with the stringdist R package was used to assess CDR3 similarity, and unrooted trees were constructed with ape in R 3.6.1. Entries here come from immuneACCESS through TCRdb and include only in-frame sequences with V and J called. Some clones fail to appear in such tables; in the studies checked, an unresolved V gene covers under half of the shortfall, and the cause of the remainder is unknown. That table supplies the V and J calls and clone size; D and trimming were determined from the DNA. For this sample there are approximately 17,000 clones; around 70% appear just once. The top ten clonotypes cover roughly 9.3% of the sample.

This clone appeared once. The antigen this receptor binds is unknown. No base quality information exists; no much larger clone differs at one position. Sample: CD4+ T cells from PBMCs cultured with SARS-CoV-2 spike peptides, taken after COVID-19 vaccination. Read against the paper, the sample's cell subset or site label means: SARS-CoV-2 spike overlapping peptide pool stimulation. The receptor was derived from a human donor who received a COVID-19 vaccine.

The CDR3 region has the sequence CASSFWDREYEQYF. The bases read TGTGCCAGCAGTTTTTGGGACAGGGAGTACGAGCAGTACTTC. The chain is encoded by TRBV28 joined to TRBJ2-7, with 9 bases in between that match TRBD1. Its CDR3 holds 14 amino acids, cysteine through phenylalanine. Of all the DNA, just the CDR3 is kept, 42 bases in frame from base 1. After removal of 3 bases from V and 4 bases from J, the junction retains 4 bases not matched to a gene. Looking up the germline V gene yields CDR1 MDHEN and CDR2 SYDVKM.